This T cell receptor beta chain originates from a study of cytomegalovirus exposure and HLA in healthy donors. Regarding the study as a whole: Researchers catalogued approximately 160 TCR beta chains as cytomegalovirus-associated.

As concerns this clone: What it recognizes is unknown.

V was clipped by 4 bases and J by 4 bases, with 15 bases between them. The V gene's germline CDR1 is SGHRS and CDR2 YFSETQ. CDR3 length: 15 residues. Produced via immunoSEQ multiplex PCR; TCRdb's table is partial and in-frame only. Of roughly 120,000 clones in the sample, around 94% were seen once. This receptor was obtained from a woman in her late teens or twenties in good health and CMV-seronegative. The sample was PBMCs. The V call is TRBV5-1, the J call TRBJ1-3, with D tentatively TRBD1 (5 bases). The CDR3 protein is CASSTDSLLGNTIYF. CDR3 coding DNA: TGCGCCAGCAGCACCGACAGTTTATTGGGAAACACCATATATTTT.